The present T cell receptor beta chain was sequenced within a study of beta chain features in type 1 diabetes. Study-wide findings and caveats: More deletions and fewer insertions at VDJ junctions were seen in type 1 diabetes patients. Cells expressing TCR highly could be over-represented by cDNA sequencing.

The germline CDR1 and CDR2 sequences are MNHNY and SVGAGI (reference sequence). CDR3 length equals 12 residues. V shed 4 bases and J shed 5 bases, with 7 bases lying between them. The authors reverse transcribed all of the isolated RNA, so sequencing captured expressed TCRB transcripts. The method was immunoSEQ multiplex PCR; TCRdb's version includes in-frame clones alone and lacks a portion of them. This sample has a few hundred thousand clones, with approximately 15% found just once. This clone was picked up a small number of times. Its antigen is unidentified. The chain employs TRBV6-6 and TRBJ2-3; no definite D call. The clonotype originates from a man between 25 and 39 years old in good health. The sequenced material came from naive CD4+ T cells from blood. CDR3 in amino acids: CASSSRRDTQYF. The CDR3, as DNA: TGTGCCAGCAGTTCCAGGCGAGATACGCAGTATTTT.